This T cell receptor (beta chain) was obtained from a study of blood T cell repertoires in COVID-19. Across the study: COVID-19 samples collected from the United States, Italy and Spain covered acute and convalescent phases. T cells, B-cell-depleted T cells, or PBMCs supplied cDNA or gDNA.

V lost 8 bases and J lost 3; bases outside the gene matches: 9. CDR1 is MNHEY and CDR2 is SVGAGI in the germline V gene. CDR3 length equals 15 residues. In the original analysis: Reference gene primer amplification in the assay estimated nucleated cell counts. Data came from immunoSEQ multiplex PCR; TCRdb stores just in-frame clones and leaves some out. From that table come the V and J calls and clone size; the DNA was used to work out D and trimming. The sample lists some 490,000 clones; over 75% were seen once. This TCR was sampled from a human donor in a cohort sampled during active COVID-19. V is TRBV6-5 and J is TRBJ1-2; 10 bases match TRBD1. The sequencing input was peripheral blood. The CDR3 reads CASGLTGGVDYGYTF. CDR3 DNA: TGTGCCAGCGGCCTGACAGGGGGCGTTGACTATGGCTACACCTTC.